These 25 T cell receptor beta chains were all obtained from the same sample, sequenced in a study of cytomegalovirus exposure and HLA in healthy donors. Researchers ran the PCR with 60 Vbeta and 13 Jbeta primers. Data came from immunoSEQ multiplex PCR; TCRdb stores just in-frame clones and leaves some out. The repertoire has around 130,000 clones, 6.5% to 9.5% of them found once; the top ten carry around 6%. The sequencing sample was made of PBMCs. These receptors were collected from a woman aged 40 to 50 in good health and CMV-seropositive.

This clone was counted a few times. In nucleotides, the CDR3 is TGTGCCAGCAGTGTTCAGGGGGAGAACACTGAAGCTTTCTTT. Translated, it gives CASSVQGENTEAFF. The rearrangement joins TRBV6-1 to TRBJ1-1, with 7 bases lining up with TRBD1. V lost 4 bases and J lost 1; bases outside the gene matches: 3. CDR3 size: 14 residues. Germline-derived CDR1 and CDR2 are MNHNS and SASEGT.

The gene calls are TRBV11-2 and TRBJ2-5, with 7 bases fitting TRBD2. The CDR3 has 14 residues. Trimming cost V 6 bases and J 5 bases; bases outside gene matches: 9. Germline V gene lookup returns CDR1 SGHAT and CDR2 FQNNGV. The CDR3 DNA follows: TGTGCCAGCAGACGACCGGGGCGGGGGGAGACCCAGTACTTC. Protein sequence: CASRRPGRGETQYF.

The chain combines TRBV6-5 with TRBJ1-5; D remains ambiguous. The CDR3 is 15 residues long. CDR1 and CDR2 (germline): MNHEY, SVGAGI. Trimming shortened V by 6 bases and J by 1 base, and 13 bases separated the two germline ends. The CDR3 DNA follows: TGTGCCAGCAGGTCAGGTAGTATGAGCAATCAGCCCCAGCATTTT. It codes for CASRSGSMSNQPQHF.

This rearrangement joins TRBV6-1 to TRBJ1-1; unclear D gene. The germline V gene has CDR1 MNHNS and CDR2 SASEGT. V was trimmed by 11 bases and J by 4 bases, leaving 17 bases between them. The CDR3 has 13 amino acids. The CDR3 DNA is TGTGCCTCCCGGGGAAGTCCCCGCACTGAAGCTTTCTTT. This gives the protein CASRGSPRTEAFF.

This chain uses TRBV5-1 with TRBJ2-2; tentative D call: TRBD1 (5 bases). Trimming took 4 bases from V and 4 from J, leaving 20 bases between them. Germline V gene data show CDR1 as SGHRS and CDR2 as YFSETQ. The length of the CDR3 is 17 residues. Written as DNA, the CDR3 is TGCGCCAGCAGCCTTTTAGATCCGACAGCGCGCACCGGGGAGCTGTTTTTT. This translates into CASSLLDPTARTGELFF.

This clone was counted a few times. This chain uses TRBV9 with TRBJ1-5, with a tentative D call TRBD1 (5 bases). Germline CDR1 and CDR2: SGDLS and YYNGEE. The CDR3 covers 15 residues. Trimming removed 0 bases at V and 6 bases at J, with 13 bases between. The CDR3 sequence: CASSVEAGIGQPQHF. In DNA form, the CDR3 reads TGTGCCAGCAGCGTAGAGGCAGGGATTGGTCAGCCCCAGCATTTT.

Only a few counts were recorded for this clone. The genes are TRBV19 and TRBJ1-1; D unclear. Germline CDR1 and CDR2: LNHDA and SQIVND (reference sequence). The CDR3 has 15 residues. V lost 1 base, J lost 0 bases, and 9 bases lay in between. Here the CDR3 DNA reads TGTGCCAGTAGTATAGTAGCAAGCTTGAACACTGAAGCTTTCTTT. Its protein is CASSIVASLNTEAFF.

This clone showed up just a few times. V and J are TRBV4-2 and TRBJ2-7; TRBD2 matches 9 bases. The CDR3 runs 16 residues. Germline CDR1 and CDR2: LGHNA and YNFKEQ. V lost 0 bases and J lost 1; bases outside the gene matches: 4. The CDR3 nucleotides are TGTGCCAGCAGCCAAGACAGCGGGGGGAATTCCTACGAGCAGTACTTC. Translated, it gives CASSQDSGGNSYEQYF.

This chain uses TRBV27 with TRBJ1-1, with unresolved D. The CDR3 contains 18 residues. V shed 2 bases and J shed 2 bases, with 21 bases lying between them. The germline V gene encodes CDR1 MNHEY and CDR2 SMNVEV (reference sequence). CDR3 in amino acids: CASSLAVLKGGLNTEAFF. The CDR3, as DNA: TGTGCCAGCAGTTTAGCGGTACTGAAGGGAGGATTAAACACTGAAGCTTTCTTT.

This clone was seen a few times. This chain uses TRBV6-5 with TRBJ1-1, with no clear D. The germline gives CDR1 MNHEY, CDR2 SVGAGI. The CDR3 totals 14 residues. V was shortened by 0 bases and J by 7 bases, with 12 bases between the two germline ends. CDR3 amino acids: CASSYSAAAGEAFF. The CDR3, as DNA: TGTGCCAGCAGTTACTCGGCAGCGGCGGGTGAAGCTTTCTTT.

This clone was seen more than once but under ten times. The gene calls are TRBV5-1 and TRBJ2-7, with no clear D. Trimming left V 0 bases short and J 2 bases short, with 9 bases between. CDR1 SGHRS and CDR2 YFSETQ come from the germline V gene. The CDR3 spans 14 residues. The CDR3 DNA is TGCGCCAGCAGCTTGGCTGAGCGCCCCTACGAGCAGTACTTC. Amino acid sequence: CASSLAERPYEQYF.

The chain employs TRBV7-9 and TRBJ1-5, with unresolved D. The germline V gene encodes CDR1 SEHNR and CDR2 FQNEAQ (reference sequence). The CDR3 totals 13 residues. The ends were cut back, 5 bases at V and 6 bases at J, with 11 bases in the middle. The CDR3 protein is CASSSQNVQPQHF. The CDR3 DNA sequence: TGTGCCAGCAGCAGCCAAAATGTTCAGCCCCAGCATTTT.

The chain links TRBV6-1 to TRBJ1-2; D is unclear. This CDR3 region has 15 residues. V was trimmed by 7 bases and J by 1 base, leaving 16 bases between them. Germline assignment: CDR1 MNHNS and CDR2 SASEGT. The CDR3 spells CASMGRDHFNYGYTF. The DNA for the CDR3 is TGTGCCAGCATGGGCAGAGACCATTTTAACTATGGCTACACCTTC.

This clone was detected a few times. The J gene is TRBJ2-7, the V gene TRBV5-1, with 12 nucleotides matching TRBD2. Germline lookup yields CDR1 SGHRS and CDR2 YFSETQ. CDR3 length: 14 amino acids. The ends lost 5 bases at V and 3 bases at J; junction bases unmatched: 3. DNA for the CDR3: TGCGCCAGCAGATGGACTAGCGGGGACTACGAGCAGTACTTC. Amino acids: CASRWTSGDYEQYF.

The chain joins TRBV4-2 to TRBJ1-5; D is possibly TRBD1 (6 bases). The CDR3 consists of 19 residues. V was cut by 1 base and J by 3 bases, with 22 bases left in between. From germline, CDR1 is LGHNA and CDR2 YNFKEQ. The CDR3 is CASSQAYRVLEVNNQPQHF. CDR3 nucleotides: TGTGCCAGCAGCCAAGCCTACAGGGTTTTGGAGGTCAACAATCAGCCCCAGCATTTT.

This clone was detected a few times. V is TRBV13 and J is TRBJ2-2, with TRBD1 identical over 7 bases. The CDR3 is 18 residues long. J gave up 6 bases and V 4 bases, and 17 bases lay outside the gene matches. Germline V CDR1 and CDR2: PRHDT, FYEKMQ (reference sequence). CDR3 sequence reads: CASSSARTGLTPPGELFF. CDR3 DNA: TGTGCCAGCAGCTCCGCCAGGACAGGCCTCACGCCTCCCGGGGAGCTGTTTTTT. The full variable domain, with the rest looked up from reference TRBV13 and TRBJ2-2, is AAGVIQSPRHLIKEKRETATLKCYPIPRHDTVYWYQQGPGQDPQFLISFYEKMQSDKGSIPDRFSAQQFSDYHSELNMSSLELGDSALYFCASSSARTGLTPPGELFFGEGSRLTVL.

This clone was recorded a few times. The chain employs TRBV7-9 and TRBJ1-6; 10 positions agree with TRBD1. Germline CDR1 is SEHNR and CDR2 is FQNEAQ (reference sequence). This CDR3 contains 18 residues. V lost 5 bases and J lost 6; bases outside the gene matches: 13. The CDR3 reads CASSPRLGWDRGNSPLHF. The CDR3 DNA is TGTGCCAGCAGCCCGAGACTGGGTTGGGACAGGGGTAATTCACCCCTCCACTTT.

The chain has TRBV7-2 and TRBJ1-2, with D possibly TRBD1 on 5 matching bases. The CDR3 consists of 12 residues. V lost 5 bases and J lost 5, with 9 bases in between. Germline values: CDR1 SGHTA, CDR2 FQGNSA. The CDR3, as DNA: TGTGCCAGCAGCCCGGGGGGGTATGGCTACACCTTC. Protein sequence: CASSPGGYGYTF.

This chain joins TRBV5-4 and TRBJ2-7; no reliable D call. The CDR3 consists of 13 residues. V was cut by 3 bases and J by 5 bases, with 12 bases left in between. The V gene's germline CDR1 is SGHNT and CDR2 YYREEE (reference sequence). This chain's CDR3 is CASSSRNRDEQYF. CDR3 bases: TGTGCCAGCAGCTCTCGAAATCGCGACGAGCAGTACTTC.

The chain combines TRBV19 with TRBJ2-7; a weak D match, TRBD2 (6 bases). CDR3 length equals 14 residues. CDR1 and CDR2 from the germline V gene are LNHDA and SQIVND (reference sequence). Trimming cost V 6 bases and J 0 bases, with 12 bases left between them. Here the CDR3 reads CASSRDFNSYEQYF. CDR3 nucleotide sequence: TGTGCCAGTAGCCGGGACTTCAACTCCTACGAGCAGTACTTC.

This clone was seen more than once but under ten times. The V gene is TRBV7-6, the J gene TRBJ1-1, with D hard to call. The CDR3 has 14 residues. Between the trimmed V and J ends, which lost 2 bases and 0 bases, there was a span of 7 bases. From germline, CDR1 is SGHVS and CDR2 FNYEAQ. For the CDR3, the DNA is TGTGCCAGCAGCTTAACTGCCGTGAACACTGAAGCTTTCTTT. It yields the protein CASSLTAVNTEAFF. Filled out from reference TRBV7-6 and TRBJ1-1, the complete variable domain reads GAGVSQSPRYKVTKRGQDVALRCDPISGHVSLYWYRQALGQGPEFLTYFNYEAQQDKSGLPNDRFSAERPEGSISTLTIQRTEQRDSAMYRCASSLTAVNTEAFFGQGTRLTVV.

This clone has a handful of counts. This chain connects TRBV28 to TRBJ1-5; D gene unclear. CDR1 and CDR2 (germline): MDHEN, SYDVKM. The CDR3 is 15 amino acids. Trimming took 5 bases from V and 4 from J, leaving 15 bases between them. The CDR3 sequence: CASSTNGEGNQPQHF. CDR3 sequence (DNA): TGTGCCAGCAGTACAAACGGGGAAGGGAATCAGCCCCAGCATTTT. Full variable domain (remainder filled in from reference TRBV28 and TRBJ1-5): DVKVTQSSRYLVKRTGEKVFLECVQDMDHENMFWYRQDPGLGLRLIYFSYDVKMKEKGDIPEGYSVSREKKERFSLILESASTNQTSMYLCASSTNGEGNQPQHFGDGTRLSIL.

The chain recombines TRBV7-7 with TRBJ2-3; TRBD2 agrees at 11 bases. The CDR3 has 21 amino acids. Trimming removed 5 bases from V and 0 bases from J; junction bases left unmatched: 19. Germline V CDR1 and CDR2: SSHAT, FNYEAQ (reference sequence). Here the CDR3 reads CASSPSIPTSGGSFSTDTQYF. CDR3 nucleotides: TGTGCCAGCAGCCCATCCATCCCCACTAGCGGGGGCTCCTTTAGCACAGATACGCAGTATTTT.

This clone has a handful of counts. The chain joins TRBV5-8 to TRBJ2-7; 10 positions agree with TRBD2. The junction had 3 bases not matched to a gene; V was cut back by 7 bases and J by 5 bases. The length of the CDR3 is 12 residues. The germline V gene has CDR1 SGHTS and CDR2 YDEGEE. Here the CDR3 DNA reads TGTGCCAGCGGAGCGGGGGGGCACGAGCAGTACTTC. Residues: CASGAGGHEQYF. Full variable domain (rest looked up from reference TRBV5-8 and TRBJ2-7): EAGVTQSPTHLIKTRGQQATLRCSPISGHTSVYWYQQALGLGLQFLLWYDEGEERNRGNFPPRFSGRQFPNYSSELNVNALELEDSALYLCASGAGGHEQYFGPGTRLTVT.

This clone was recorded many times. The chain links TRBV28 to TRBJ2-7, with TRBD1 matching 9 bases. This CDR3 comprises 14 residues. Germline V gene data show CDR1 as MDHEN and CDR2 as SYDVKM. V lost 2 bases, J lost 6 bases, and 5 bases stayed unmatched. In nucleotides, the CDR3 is TGTGCCAGCAGTTTAGGGACAGGGATAGGCGAGCAGTACTTC. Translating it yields CASSLGTGIGEQYF.